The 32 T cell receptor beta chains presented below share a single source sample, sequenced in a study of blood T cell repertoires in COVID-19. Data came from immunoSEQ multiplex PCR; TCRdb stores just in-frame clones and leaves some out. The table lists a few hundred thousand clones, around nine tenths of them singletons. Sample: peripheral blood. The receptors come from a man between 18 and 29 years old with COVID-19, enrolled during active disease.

Written as DNA, the CDR3 is TGTGCCAGCAGTTCCCTGGACAGCCCGTTCCCCCAGCATTTT. Its translation is CASSSLDSPFPQHF. The chain is built from TRBV27 and TRBJ1-5, with a weak D call TRBD1 (6 bases). The V gene lost 4 bases and the J gene lost 10 bases, with 17 bases spanning the gap. The CDR3 loop spans 14 amino acids. From germline, CDR1 is MNHEY and CDR2 SMNVEV (reference sequence).

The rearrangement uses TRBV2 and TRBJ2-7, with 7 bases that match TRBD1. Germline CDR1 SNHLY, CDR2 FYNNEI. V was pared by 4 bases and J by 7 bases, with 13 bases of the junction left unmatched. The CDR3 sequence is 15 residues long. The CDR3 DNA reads TGTGCCAGCAGTGCGGGCCCCCAGGGGGTAGGGGAGCAGTACTTC. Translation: CASSAGPQGVGEQYF.

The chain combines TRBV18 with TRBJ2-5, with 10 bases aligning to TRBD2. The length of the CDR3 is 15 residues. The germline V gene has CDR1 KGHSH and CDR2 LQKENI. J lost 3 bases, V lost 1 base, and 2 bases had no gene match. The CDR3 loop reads CASSPRLAGEETQYF. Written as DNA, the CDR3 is TGTGCCAGCTCACCACGGCTAGCGGGAGAAGAGACCCAGTACTTC. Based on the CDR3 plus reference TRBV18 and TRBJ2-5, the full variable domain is NAGVMQNPRHLVRRRGQEARLRCSPMKGHSHVYWYRQLPEEGLKFMVYLQKENIIDESGMPKERFSAEFPKEGPSILRIQQVVRGDSAAYFCASSPRLAGEETQYFGPGTRLLVL.

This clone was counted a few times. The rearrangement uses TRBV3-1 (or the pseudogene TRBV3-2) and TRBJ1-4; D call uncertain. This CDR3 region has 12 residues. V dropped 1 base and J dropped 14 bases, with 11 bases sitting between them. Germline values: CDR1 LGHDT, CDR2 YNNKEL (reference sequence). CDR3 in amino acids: CASSQVSTVLFF. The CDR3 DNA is TGTGCCAGCAGCCAAGTTAGTACAGTGCTGTTTTTT.

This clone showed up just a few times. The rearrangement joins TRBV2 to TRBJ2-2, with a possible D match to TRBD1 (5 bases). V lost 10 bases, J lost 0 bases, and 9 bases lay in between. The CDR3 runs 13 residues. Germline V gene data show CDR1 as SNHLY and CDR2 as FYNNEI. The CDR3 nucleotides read TGTGCCATACAGGAGACGAACACCGGGGAGCTGTTTTTT. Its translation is CAIQETNTGELFF.

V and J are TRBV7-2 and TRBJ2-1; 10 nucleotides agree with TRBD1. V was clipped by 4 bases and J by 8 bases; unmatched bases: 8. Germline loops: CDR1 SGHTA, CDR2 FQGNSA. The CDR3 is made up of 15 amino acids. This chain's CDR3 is CASSSGDRGGDEQFF. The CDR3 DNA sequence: TGTGCCAGCAGCTCAGGGGACAGGGGTGGCGATGAGCAGTTCTTC.

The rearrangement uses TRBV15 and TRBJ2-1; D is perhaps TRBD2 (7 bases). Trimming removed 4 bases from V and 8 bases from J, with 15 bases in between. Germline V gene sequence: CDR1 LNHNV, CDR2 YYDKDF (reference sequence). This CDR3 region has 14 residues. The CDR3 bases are TGTGCCACCAGCAAAGTCGGGGGGCGTGATGAGCAGTTCTTC. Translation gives CATSKVGGRDEQFF.

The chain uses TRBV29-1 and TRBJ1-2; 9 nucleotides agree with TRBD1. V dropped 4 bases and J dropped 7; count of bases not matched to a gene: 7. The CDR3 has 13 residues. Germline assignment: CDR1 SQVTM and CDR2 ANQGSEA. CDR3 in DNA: TGCAGCGTTGTTTCGACAGGGGGTCTTGGCTACACCTTC. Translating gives CSVVSTGGLGYTF.

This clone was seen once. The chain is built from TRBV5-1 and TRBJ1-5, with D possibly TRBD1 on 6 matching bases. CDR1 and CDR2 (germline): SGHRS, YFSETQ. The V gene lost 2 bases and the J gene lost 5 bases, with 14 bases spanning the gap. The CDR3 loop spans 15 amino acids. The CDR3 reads CASSFTTGGDQPQHF. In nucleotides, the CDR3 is TGCGCCAGCAGCTTTACGACAGGTGGGGATCAGCCCCAGCATTTT.

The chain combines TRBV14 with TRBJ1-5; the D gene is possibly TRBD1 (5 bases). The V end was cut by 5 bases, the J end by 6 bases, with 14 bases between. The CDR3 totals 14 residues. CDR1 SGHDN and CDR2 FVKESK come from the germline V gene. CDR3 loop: CASSKGGGAQPQHF. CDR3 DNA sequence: TGTGCCAGCAGCAAAGGCGGGGGTGCTCAGCCCCAGCATTTT.

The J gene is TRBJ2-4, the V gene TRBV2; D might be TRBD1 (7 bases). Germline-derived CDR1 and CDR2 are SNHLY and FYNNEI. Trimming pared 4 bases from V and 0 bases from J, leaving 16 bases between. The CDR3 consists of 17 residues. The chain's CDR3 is CASSAPGDSLAKNIQYF. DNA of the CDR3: TGTGCCAGCAGTGCCCCGGGGGACAGTCTAGCCAAAAACATTCAGTACTTC.

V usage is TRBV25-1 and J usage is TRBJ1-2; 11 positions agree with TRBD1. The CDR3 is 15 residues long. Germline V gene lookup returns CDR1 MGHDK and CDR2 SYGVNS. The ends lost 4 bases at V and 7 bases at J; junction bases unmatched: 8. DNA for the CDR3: TGTGCCAGCAGTGGGACAGGGGGCGTTTTAGCTGGCTACACCTTC. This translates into CASSGTGGVLAGYTF.

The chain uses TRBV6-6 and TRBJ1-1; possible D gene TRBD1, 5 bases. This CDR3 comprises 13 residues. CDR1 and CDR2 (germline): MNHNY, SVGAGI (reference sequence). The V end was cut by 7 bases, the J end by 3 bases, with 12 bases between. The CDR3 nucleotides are TGTGCCAGCAAAAATCAACAGGACACTGAAGCTTTCTTT. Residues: CASKNQQDTEAFF.

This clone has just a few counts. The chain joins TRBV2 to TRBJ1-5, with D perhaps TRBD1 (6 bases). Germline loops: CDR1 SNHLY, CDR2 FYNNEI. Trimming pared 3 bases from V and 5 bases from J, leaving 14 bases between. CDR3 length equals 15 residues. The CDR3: CASSERGGKDQPQHF. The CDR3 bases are TGTGCCAGCAGTGAGAGAGGGGGTAAAGATCAGCCCCAGCATTTT.

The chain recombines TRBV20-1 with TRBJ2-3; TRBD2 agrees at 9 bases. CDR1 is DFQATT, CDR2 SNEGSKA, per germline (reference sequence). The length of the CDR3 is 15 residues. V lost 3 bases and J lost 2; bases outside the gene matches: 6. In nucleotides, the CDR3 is TGCAGTGCTAGTTCGTCTAGCGGGGTCACAGATACGCAGTATTTT. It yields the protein CSASSSSGVTDTQYF.

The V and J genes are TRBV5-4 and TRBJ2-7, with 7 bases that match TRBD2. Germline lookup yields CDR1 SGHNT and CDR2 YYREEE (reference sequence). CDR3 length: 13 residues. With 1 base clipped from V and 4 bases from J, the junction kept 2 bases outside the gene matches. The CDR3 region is CASSLRSGYEQYF. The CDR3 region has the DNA TGTGCCAGCAGCTTGCGTAGCGGGTACGAGCAGTACTTC.

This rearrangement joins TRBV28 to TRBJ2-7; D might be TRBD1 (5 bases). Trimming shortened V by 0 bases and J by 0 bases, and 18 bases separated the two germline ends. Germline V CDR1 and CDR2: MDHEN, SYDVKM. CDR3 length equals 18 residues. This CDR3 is CASSLWNRVGVPSYEQYF. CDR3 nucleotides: TGTGCCAGCAGTTTATGGAATCGGGTAGGGGTCCCCTCCTACGAGCAGTACTTC.

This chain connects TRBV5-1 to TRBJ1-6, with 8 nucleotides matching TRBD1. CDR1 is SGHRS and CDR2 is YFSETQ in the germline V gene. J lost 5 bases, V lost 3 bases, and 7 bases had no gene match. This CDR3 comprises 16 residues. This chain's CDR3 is CASSSQTGDNNSPLHF. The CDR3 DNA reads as TGCGCCAGCAGCTCACAGACAGGGGATAATAATTCACCCCTCCACTTT.

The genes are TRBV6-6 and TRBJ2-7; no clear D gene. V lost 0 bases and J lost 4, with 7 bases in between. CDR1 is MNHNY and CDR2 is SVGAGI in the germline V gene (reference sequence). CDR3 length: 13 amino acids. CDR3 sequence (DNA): TGTGCCAGCAGTTACTCTGGGCCTTACGAGCAGTACTTC. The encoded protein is CASSYSGPYEQYF.

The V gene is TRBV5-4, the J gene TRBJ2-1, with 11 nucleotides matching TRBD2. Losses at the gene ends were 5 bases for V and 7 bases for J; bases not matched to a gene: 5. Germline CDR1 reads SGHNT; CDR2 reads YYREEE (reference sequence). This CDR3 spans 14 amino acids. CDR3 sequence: CASSSGGGSNEQFF. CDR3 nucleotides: TGTGCCAGCAGTAGCGGGGGGGGGAGTAATGAGCAGTTCTTC.

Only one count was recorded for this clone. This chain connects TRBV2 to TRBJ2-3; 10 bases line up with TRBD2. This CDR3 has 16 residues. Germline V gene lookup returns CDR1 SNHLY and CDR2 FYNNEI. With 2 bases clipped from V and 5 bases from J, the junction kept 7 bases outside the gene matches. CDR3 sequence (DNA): TGTGCCAGCAGTGAATGGGGAGCGGGAGGGATAGATACGCAGTATTTT. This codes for CASSEWGAGGIDTQYF.

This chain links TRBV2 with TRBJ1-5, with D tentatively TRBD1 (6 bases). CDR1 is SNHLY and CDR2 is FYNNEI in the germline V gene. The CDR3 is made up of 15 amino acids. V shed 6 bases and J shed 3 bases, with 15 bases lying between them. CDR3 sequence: CASSGGLGINQPQHF. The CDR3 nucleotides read TGTGCCAGCAGCGGGGGGCTGGGGATCAATCAGCCCCAGCATTTT.

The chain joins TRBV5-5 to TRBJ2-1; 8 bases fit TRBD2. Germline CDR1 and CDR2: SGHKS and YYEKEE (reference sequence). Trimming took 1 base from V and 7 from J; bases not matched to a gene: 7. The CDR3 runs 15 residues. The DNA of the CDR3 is TGTGCCAGCAGCTTGCGGGAGGGGAATAGGAATGAGCAGTTCTTC. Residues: CASSLREGNRNEQFF.

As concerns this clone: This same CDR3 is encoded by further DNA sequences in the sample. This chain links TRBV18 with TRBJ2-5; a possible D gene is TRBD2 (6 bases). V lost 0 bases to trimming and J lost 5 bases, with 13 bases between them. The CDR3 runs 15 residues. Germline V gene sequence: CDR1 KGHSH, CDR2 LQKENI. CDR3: CASSPPTSQRETQYF. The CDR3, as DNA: TGTGCCAGCTCACCACCGACTAGTCAGAGGGAGACCCAGTACTTC.

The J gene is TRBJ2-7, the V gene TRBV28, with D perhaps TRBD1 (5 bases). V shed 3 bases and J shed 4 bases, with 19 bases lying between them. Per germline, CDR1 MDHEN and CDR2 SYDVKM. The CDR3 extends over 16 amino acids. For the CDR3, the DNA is TGTGCCAGCAGTTTGTTTGGGGCCGGAAACTTTTACGAGCAGTACTTC. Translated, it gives CASSLFGAGNFYEQYF.

For the CDR3, the DNA is TGTGCCACCAGCAGATCAATCGACAGATTGAACACTGAAGCTTTCTTT. It encodes CATSRSIDRLNTEAFF. The rearrangement uses TRBV15 and TRBJ1-1; TRBD1 is a possible D gene (5 bases). Looked up from germline, CDR1 is LNHNV and CDR2 is YYDKDF (reference sequence). V was cut by 2 bases and J by 0 bases, with 13 bases left in between. The CDR3 is 16 residues long.

The CDR3 reads CASSEATGYGYTF. DNA for the CDR3: TGCGCCAGCAGTGAGGCAACAGGGTACGGCTACACCTTC. The chain is built from TRBV10-1 and TRBJ1-2; tentatively, D is TRBD1 (6 bases). V lost 2 bases, J lost 8 bases, and 12 bases lay in between. Germline-derived CDR1 and CDR2 are WNHNN and SYGVQD (reference sequence). This CDR3 region has 13 residues.

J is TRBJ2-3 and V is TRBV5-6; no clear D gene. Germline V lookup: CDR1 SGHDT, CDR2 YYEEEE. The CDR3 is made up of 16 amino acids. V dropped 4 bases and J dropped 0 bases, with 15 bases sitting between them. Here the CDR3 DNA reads TGTGCCAGCAGCCCCCGACTGTCACCTAGCACAGATACGCAGTATTTT. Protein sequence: CASSPRLSPSTDTQYF.

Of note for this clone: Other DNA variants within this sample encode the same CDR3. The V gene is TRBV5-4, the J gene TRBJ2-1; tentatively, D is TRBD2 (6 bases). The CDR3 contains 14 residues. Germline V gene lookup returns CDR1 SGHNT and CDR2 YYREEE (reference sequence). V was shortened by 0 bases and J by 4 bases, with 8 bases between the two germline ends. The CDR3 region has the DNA TGTGCCAGCAGCTTGGTTAGCGGATACAATGAGCAGTTCTTC. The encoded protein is CASSLVSGYNEQFF.

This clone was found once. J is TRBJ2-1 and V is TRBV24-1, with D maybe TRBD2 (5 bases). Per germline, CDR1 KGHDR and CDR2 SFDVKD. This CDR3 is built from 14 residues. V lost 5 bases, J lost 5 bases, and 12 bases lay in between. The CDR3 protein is CATSAVRAHNEQFF. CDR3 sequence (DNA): TGTGCCACCAGTGCGGTGCGGGCTCACAATGAGCAGTTCTTC.

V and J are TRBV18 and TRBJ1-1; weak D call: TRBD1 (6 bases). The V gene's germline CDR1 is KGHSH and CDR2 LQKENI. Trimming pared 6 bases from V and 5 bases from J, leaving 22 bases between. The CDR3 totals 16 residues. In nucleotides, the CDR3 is TGTGCCAGCTCGCACGCAGAGGGGGGGCTAGGTACTGAAGCTTTCTTT. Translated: CASSHAEGGLGTEAFF.

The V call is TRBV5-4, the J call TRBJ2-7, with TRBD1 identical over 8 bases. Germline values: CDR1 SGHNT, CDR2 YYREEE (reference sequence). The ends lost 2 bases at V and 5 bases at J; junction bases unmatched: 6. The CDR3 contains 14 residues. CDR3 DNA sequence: TGTGCCAGCAGCTTCGGACAGGGTGGCGACGAGCAGTACTTC. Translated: CASSFGQGGDEQYF. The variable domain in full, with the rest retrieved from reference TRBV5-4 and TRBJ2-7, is ETGVTQSPTHLIKTRGQQVTLRCSSQSGHNTVSWYQQALGQGPQFIFQYYREEENGRGNFPPRFSGLQFPNYSSELNVNALELDDSALYLCASSFGQGGDEQYFGPGTRLTVT.